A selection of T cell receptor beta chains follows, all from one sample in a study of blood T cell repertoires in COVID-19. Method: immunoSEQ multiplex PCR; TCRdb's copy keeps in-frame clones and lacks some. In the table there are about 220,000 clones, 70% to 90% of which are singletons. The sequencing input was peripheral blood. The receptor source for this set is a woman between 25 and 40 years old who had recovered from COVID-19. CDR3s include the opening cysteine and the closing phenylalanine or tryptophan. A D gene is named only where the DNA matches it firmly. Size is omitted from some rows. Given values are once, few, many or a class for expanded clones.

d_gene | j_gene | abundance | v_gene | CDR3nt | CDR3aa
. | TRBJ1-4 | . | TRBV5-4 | TGTGCCAGCAGCCCGGGGGGGCATAATGAAAAACTGTTTTTT | CASSPGGHNEKLFF
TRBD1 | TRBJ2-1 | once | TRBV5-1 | TGCGCCAGCAGTTCCACAGGGGGGTCCTACAATGAGCAGTTCTTC | CASSSTGGSYNEQFF
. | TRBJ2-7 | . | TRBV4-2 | TGTGCCAGCAGCAAGGTGGGCATGGACTACGAGCAGTACTTC | CASSKVGMDYEQYF
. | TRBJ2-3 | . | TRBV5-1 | TGCGCCAGCAGCCAGGGGACGGGGGGTACCCTTTTTAATACGCAGTATTTT | CASSQGTGGTLFNTQYF
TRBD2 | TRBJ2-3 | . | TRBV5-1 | TGCGCCAGCAGCTTGTTTTCTACTAGCGGAGGTGGAGATACGCAGTATTTT | CASSLFSTSGGGDTQYF
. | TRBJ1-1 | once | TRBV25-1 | TGTGCCAGCAGTGAATTGGCTCTCCCTGAAGCTTTCTTT | CASSELALPEAFF
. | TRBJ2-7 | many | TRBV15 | TGTGCCACCAGCAGATCTACTGAAGGGGGCTACGAGCAGTACTTC | CATSRSTEGGYEQYF
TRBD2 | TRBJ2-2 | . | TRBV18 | TGTGCCAGCTCACCAAAGGGACTAGCGGGCACCGGGGAGCTGTTTTTT | CASSPKGLAGTGELFF
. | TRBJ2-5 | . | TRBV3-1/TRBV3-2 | TGTGCCAGCAGCCAAGCACTAGGACAAGAGACCCAGTACTTC | CASSQALGQETQYF
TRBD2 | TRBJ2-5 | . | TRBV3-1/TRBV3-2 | TGTGCCAGCAGCCAACCCGGACTAGCGGGGGGAGAGACCCAGTACTTC | CASSQPGLAGGETQYF
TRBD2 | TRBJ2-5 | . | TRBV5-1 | TGCGCCAGCAGCGACCTAAGCGGGGACCAAGAGACCCAGTACTTC | CASSDLSGDQETQYF
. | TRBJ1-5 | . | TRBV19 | TGTGCCAGTAGTCCCGGACAGTACAATCAGCCCCAGCATTTT | CASSPGQYNQPQHF
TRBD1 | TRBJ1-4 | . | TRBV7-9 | TGTGCCAGCAGCCCGGGACAGGTGGGGGAAAAACTGTTTTTT | CASSPGQVGEKLFF
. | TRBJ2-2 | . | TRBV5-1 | TGCGCCAGCAGCCCCGAAATAGCGACGGGGGAGCTGTTTTTT | CASSPEIATGELFF
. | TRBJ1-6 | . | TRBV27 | TGTGCCAGCGGGGGGGGGCGTAGGAATTCACCCCTCCACTTT | CASGGGRRNSPLHF
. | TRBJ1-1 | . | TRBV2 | TGTGCCAGCAGTGCCTTTATAATGAACACTGAAGCTTTCTTT | CASSAFIMNTEAFF
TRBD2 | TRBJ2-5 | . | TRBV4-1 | TGCGCCAGCAGCCAAAAGACGGTGGCGGGGGGCGGGGAGACCCAGTACTTC | CASSQKTVAGGGETQYF
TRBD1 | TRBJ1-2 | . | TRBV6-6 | TGTGCCAGCAGTGAGCCCGGGACAGGGAACTATGGCTACACCTTC | CASSEPGTGNYGYTF
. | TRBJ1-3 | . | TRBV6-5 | TGTGCCAGCAGTCAACGGACAGTCTCTGGAAACACCATATATTTT | CASSQRTVSGNTIYF
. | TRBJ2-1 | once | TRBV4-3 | TGCGCCAGCAGTTTGGGAGGCTTGCACAATGAGCAGTTCTTC | CASSLGGLHNEQFF
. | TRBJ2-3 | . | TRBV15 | TGTGCCACCAGCAGAGATACTGGTACGCAGTATTTT | CATSRDTGTQYF
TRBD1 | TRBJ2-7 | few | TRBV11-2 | TGTGCCAGCAGCACGACAGGGATCTACGAGCAGTACTTC | CASSTTGIYEQYF
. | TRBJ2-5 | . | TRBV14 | TGTGCCAGCAGTGACCTGGGCCTACAAGAGACCCAGTACTTC | CASSDLGLQETQYF
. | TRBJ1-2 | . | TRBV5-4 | TGTGCCAGCAGCTTGGAGGGACAAAACTATGGCTACACCTTC | CASSLEGQNYGYTF
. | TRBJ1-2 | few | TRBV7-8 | TGTGCCAGCAGCATACAGGGTTCCTATGGCTACACCTTC | CASSIQGSYGYTF
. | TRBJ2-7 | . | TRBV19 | TGTGCCAGTAGTATAGATTATTTGGTCGACTCCGAGCAGTACTTC | CASSIDYLVDSEQYF
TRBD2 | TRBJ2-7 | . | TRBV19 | TGTGCCAGTAGTGAAAGGGCGGGACTAGCGGCCTACGAGCAGTACTTC | CASSERAGLAAYEQYF
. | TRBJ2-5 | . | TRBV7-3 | TGTGCCAGCAGCTTTGGACAGCGAGAGACCCAGTACTTC | CASSFGQRETQYF
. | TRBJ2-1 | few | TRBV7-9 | TGTGCCAGCAGCTTAGACCCTGGTGGAGGGCTCTTC | CASSLDPGGGLF
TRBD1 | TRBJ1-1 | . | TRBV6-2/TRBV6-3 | TGTGCCAGCAGTGGCCGGAGGACAGGGGTATTTGACACTGAAGCTTTCTTT | CASSGRRTGVFDTEAFF
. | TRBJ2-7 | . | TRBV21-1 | TGTGCCAGCAGCTCCACGGGAGGATCCTACGAGCAGTACTTC | CASSSTGGSYEQYF
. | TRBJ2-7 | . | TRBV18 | TGTGCCAGCTCACCACCGCCAGGGAATCCGTGGGAGCAGTACTTC | CASSPPPGNPWEQYF
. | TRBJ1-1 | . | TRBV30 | TGTGCCTGGAGTGTAATCGGGGTGGGGAGGAACACTGAAGCTTTCTTT | CAWSVIGVGRNTEAFF
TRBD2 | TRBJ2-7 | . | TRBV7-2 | TGTGCCAGCAGCTTAGAGGGACTAGCGGGGCAGTACGAGCAGTACTTC | CASSLEGLAGQYEQYF
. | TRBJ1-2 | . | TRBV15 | TGTGCCACCAGACCCACAGGGTTCTACTATGGCTACACCTTC | CATRPTGFYYGYTF
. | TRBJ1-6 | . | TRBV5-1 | TGCGCCAGCAGCTTGTATCAGTCGAGGGAGGGATCACCCCTCCACTTT | CASSLYQSREGSPLHF
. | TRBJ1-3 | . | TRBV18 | TGTGCCAGCTCACCTACTTCGGGGGAAAGAAACACCATATATTTT | CASSPTSGERNTIYF
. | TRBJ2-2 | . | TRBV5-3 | TGTGCCAGAAGCCATACGACTGAGCTGTTTTTT | CARSHTTELFF
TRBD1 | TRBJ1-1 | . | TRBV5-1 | TGCGCCAGCAGCCAGGACAGGGGGCGCTTCTGGGGAAACTGTGGAGCTTTCTTT | CASSQDRGRFWGNCGAFF
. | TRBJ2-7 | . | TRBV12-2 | TGTGCAAGTCGCCCACGATCCAGCGGGGGGAAGCCCTACGAGCAGTACTTC | CASRPRSSGGKPYEQYF
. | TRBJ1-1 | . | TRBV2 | TGTGCCAGCAGAGGGACACTCAGTGAAGCTTTCTTT | CASRGTLSEAFF
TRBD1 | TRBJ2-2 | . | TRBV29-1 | TGCAGCGTTCGGGACAGAGTACGAACCGGGGAGCTGTTTTTT | CSVRDRVRTGELFF
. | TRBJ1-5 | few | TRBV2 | TGTGCCAGCAGTGAGCTGGGGGGGGATCAGCCCCAGCATTTT | CASSELGGDQPQHF
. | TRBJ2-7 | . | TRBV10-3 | TGTGCCATCAGTGAGTCCGGCAGGGACTACGAGCAGTACTTC | CAISESGRDYEQYF
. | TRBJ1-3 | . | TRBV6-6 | TGTGCCAGCAGTTTGGCAGGATCTGGAAACACCATATATTTT | CASSLAGSGNTIYF
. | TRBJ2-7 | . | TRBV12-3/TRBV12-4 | TGTGCCAGCAGCCCCAGGGCCTGGGAGCAGTACTTC | CASSPRAWEQYF
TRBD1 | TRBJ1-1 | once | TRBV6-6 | TGTGCCAGCAGCCGACATCAAATAACGGGACAGTTCACTGAAGCTTTCTTT | CASSRHQITGQFTEAFF
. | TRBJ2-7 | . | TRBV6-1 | TGTGCCAGCAGTGAAGCGCTAGCGCGGCAGTACTTC | CASSEALARQYF
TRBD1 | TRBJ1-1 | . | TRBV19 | TGTGCCAGTACCCCACCCAAGACAGGGGCAGTGACTGAAGCTTTCTTT | CASTPPKTGAVTEAFF
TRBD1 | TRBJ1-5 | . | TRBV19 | TGTGCCAGTAGTTTAGGACAGGGAAGGCAGCCCCAGCATTTT | CASSLGQGRQPQHF
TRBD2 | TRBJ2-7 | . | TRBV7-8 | TGTGCCAGCGAGCGGGGACTGACGGGGGATAAGTACTTC | CASERGLTGDKYF
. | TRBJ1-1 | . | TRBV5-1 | TGCGCCAGCAGCCGGAGGGGGGAGGGCACTGAAGCTTTCTTT | CASSRRGEGTEAFF
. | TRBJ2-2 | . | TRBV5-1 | TGCGCCAGCAGCTCGCAGGGTACCGGGGAGCTGTTTTTT | CASSSQGTGELFF
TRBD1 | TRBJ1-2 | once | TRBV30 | TGTGCCTGGAGTGTACTGACAGGGAGCGGCTACACCTTC | CAWSVLTGSGYTF
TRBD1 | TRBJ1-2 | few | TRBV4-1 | TGCGCCAGCAGCCAGAATCAGCAACAGGGGGGCTATGGCTACACCTTC | CASSQNQQQGGYGYTF